A single sample is the source of the 18 T cell receptor beta chains below, sequenced in a study of cytomegalovirus exposure and HLA in healthy donors. The data were produced by immunoSEQ multiplex PCR, yet TCRdb's version contains in-frame clones alone and is incomplete. The sample consists of 260,000 or so clones, 85% to 90% of them appearing once. The sequenced sample was PBMCs. The receptor source for this set is a man aged 18-30 years in good health and CMV-seronegative.

J is TRBJ2-3 and V is TRBV9; 8 bases agree with TRBD2. Trimming removed 2 bases from V and 2 bases from J; junction bases left unmatched: 7. This CDR3 is built from 16 residues. CDR1 SGDLS and CDR2 YYNGEE come from the germline V gene. CDR3 sequence (DNA): TGTGCCAGCAGCGTTACCGGGACTAGTCACACAGATACGCAGTATTTT. Translated: CASSVTGTSHTDTQYF. The full variable domain, in which reference TRBV9 and TRBJ2-3 provide the parts outside the CDR3, is DSGVTQTPKHLITATGQRVTLRCSPRSGDLSVYWYQQSLDQGLQFLIQYYNGEERAKGNILERFSAQQFPDLHSELNLSSLELGDSALYFCASSVTGTSHTDTQYFGPGTRLTVL.

The chain employs TRBV25-1 and TRBJ1-1; D not certain. Trimming removed 4 bases from V and 7 bases from J, with 7 bases in between. The CDR3 spans 11 residues. Germline assignment: CDR1 MGHDK and CDR2 SYGVNS. CDR3 protein: CASSVTGEAFF. In DNA, the CDR3 is TGTGCCAGCAGTGTAACCGGTGAAGCTTTCTTT.

The chain couples TRBV28 to TRBJ1-1; no reliable D call. V was trimmed by 1 base and J by 0 bases, leaving 6 bases between them. Per germline, CDR1 MDHEN and CDR2 SYDVKM. The CDR3 is 14 amino acids. CDR3 amino acids: CASSLSNMNTEAFF. Here the CDR3 DNA reads TGTGCCAGCAGTTTATCGAACATGAACACTGAAGCTTTCTTT.

The chain links TRBV5-1 to TRBJ2-1, with a possible D match to TRBD1 (5 bases). Germline-derived CDR1 and CDR2 are SGHRS and YFSETQ. V lost 1 base and J 7 bases, leaving 12 bases between the germline ends. CDR3 length: 14 residues. The CDR3 here is CASSLSQGVNEQFF. The CDR3 DNA is TGCGCCAGCAGCTTGTCTCAGGGTGTGAATGAGCAGTTCTTC.

Concerning this clone: At the DNA level, this CDR3 is encoded by other sequences in the same sample as well. The V gene is TRBV7-9, the J gene TRBJ1-1; D remains unclear. Germline assignment: CDR1 SEHNR and CDR2 FQNEAQ (reference sequence). The CDR3 loop spans 13 amino acids. Trimming took off 3 bases at V and 1 base at J, with 6 bases between the two ends. The CDR3 reads CASSFGGNTEAFF. The CDR3 coding sequence is TGTGCCAGCAGCTTTGGCGGGAACACTGAAGCTTTCTTT.

This rearrangement joins TRBV5-1 to TRBJ2-3, with a tentative D call TRBD2 (5 bases). Trimming left V 4 bases short and J 5 bases short, with 14 bases between. The CDR3 runs 14 residues. CDR1 is SGHRS, CDR2 YFSETQ, per germline. CDR3 loop: CASSKNLGVDTQYF. DNA of the CDR3: TGCGCCAGCAGCAAGAACCTGGGAGTAGATACGCAGTATTTT.

The J gene is TRBJ2-7, the V gene TRBV5-6; the D gene is possibly TRBD1 (5 bases). The V end was cut by 4 bases, the J end by 3 bases, with 20 bases between. From germline, CDR1 is SGHDT and CDR2 YYEEEE. The CDR3 loop spans 16 amino acids. This chain's CDR3 is CASSPGQGIKGYEQYF. Written as DNA, the CDR3 is TGTGCCAGCAGCCCCGGGCAGGGTATTAAGGGCTACGAGCAGTACTTC.

The rearrangement uses TRBV7-2 and TRBJ2-7; D remains ambiguous. The CDR3 has 16 residues. Per the germline V gene, CDR1 is SGHTA and CDR2 is FQGNSA. V shed 5 bases and J shed 0 bases, with 17 bases lying between them. CDR3 amino acids: CASSKTTSASSYEQYF. CDR3 in DNA: TGTGCCAGCAGCAAAACTACCAGTGCCAGCTCCTACGAGCAGTACTTC.

V gene TRBV5-4 combines with J gene TRBJ2-2; no clear D. Between the trimmed V and J ends, which lost 0 bases and 6 bases, there was a span of 12 bases. Germline CDR1 SGHNT, CDR2 YYREEE (reference sequence). The CDR3 loop spans 15 amino acids. The chain's CDR3 is CASSLAGSTAGELFF. The CDR3 nucleotides are TGTGCCAGCAGCTTGGCCGGGTCAACCGCCGGGGAGCTGTTTTTT.

The chain carries TRBV19 and TRBJ1-2, with D possibly TRBD1 on 6 matching bases. This CDR3 has 12 amino acids. The V end was cut by 11 bases, the J end by 4 bases, with 14 bases between. Germline CDR1 reads LNHDA; CDR2 reads SQIVND (reference sequence). The CDR3 DNA reads TGTGCCGCTGCACAGGGTCCCTATGGCTACACCTTC. This translates into CAAAQGPYGYTF.

With regard to this clone: Other DNA sequences of this sample code for an identical CDR3. The chain employs TRBV27 and TRBJ1-4; TRBD1 matches at 9 bases. Unmatched junction bases numbered 2, after V lost 6 bases and J lost 3 bases. Germline V gene data show CDR1 as MNHEY and CDR2 as SMNVEV (reference sequence). The CDR3 totals 14 residues. CDR3: CASRRTGANEKLFF. CDR3 sequence (DNA): TGTGCCAGCAGACGGACAGGGGCTAATGAAAAACTGTTTTTT.

The chain carries TRBV6-5 and TRBJ1-2; 8 bases are a match to TRBD1. CDR3 length equals 14 residues. V shed 6 bases and J 8 bases; nucleotides not matched to a gene: 11. CDR1 and CDR2 from the germline V gene are MNHEY and SVGAGI. CDR3 nucleotides: TGTGCCAGCAGATTCGAGGACAGGGCGGGCGGCTACACCTTC. As protein: CASRFEDRAGGYTF.

The rearrangement links TRBV27 to TRBJ1-2, with 9 bases aligning to TRBD1. Germline loops: CDR1 MNHEY, CDR2 SMNVEV (reference sequence). Trimming removed 5 bases from V and 4 bases from J; junction bases left unmatched: 14. CDR3 size: 17 residues. In DNA form, the CDR3 reads TGTGCCAGCAGTCGAACCCTCGGGACAGGGATCCCCTATGGCTACACCTTC. Protein: CASSRTLGTGIPYGYTF.

The CDR3 region is CASSFHSGEQFF. In nucleotides, the CDR3 is TGTGCCAGCAGCTTCCATAGCGGGGAGCAGTTCTTC. This chain connects TRBV7-3 to TRBJ2-1; the match to TRBD2 covers 7 bases. The length of the CDR3 is 12 residues. Germline CDR1 is SGHTA and CDR2 is FQGTGA. The junction had 3 bases not matched to a gene; V was cut back by 3 bases and J by 10 bases.

The V call is TRBV15, the J call TRBJ2-7; D not certain. Looked up from germline, CDR1 is LNHNV and CDR2 is YYDKDF (reference sequence). The CDR3 extends over 15 amino acids. V lost 0 bases and J lost 0, with 9 bases in between. The CDR3, as DNA: TGTGCCACCAGCAGAGATGGCTTATCCTCCTACGAGCAGTACTTC. Its protein product is CATSRDGLSSYEQYF.

The chain links TRBV5-6 to TRBJ2-7, with D possibly being TRBD1 (5 bases). Germline V gene data show CDR1 as SGHDT and CDR2 as YYEEEE. The CDR3 totals 13 residues. V was pared by 2 bases and J by 6 bases, with 12 bases between. The CDR3 protein is CASSLRGLREQYF. The CDR3 bases are TGTGCCAGCAGCTTAAGGGGATTGCGCGAGCAGTACTTC.

This clone was detected once. The J gene is TRBJ2-7, the V gene TRBV5-1; 7 bases agree with TRBD1. Germline V lookup: CDR1 SGHRS, CDR2 YFSETQ. CDR3 length: 15 residues. Trimming at V came to 4 bases and at J to 4 bases, leaving 11 bases not matched to a gene. The CDR3 DNA follows: TGCGCCAGCAGCCAAAATCCGGGACAGACATACGAGCAGTACTTC. Protein: CASSQNPGQTYEQYF.

The J gene is TRBJ1-2, the V gene TRBV6-5; 10 bases match TRBD1. Germline V gene data show CDR1 as MNHEY and CDR2 as SVGAGI. The CDR3 runs to 14 residues. J lost 3 bases, V lost 6 bases, and 4 bases had no gene match. The CDR3 sequence is CASRAGTGDYGYTF. The CDR3 nucleotides are TGTGCCAGCAGGGCCGGGACAGGGGACTATGGCTACACCTTC.